Sequencing of this T cell receptor (beta chain) was carried out in a study of blood T cell repertoires in COVID-19. Study overall: The United States, Italy and Spain supplied acute and convalescent COVID-19 samples. T cells, B-cell-depleted T cells, or PBMCs provided the cDNA or gDNA that served as material.

CDR1 SGHTA and CDR2 FQGNSA come from the germline V gene. V lost 5 bases to trimming and J lost 8 bases; unmatched junction nucleotides: 8. The CDR3 is 14 residues long. Original data processing: Amplification with reference gene primers provided the estimates of nucleated cell counts. TCRdb's copy holds only in-frame clones and misses some; the assay was immunoSEQ multiplex PCR. Clone size and the V and J calls come from that table; the DNA yielded D and trimming. This table holds 360,000 or so clones, approximately 89% found once. The sequence derives from a woman aged 60-75 years with COVID-19, enrolled during active disease. This chain connects TRBV7-2 to TRBJ1-4; 7 bases map to TRBD1. Sequenced sample: peripheral blood. This chain's CDR3 is CASSADRVGEKLFF. CDR3 in DNA: TGTGCCAGCAGCGCAGACAGGGTAGGAGAAAAACTGTTTTTT.